The T cell receptor (beta chain) described here comes from a study of graft-versus-host responses after intestinal transplantation. The wider study: Recipients obtained multivisceral, liver-intestinal, or isolated intestinal transplants. Anti-thymocyte globulin induction, then tacrolimus and steroids for about 3 years, went to all recipients. Study results and limitations: In patients with graft-donor T cell macrochimerism, allograft graft-versus-host to host-versus-graft clonal ratios were high. GvH clones turned up in recipient marrow; some had shown up first in ileum or blood.

This CDR3 contains 15 residues. Germline lookup yields CDR1 SGHRS and CDR2 YFSETQ. Trimming took off 3 bases at V and 0 bases at J, with 7 bases between the two ends. Concerning this clone itself: Its target is not known.

Sequencing used immunoSEQ multiplex PCR; TCRdb keeps in-frame clones, though not all of them. The data show over 75,000 clones, about 88% seen once. The starting material was unstimulated CD4+ T cells sorted from spleen or lymph node cells, obtained before intestinal transplant. V gene TRBV5-1 combines with J gene TRBJ2-6, with D perhaps matching TRBD1 (6 bases). The receptor was isolated from a human donor who received an intestinal transplant. The CDR3 DNA follows: TGCGCCAGCAGCTCACAGGGCTCTGGGGCCAACGTCCTGACTTTC. This encodes CASSSQGSGANVLTF.